Presented here are 24 T cell receptor beta chains from one specimen sequenced in a study of blood T cell repertoires in COVID-19. Generated by immunoSEQ multiplex PCR, the TCRdb table keeps only in-frame clones and is missing some. Of about 59,000 clones in the sample, around 87% are singletons; the top ten hold 6.9%. Sequencing was performed on peripheral blood. Receptor source: a man in his 60s with active or convalescent COVID-19.

The J gene is TRBJ1-5, the V gene TRBV4-2; 7 nucleotides align to TRBD1. The CDR3 is made up of 15 amino acids. Losses at the gene ends were 0 bases for V and 11 bases for J; bases not matched to a gene: 10. Germline CDR1 LGHNA, CDR2 YNFKEQ. The CDR3 here is CASSQDRGLGRSQHF. The CDR3 DNA sequence: TGTGCCAGCAGCCAAGACAGGGGGTTAGGTCGGTCCCAGCATTTT.

J is TRBJ1-5 and V is TRBV6-4, with 9 nucleotides matching TRBD1. Germline values: CDR1 MRHNA, CDR2 SNTAGT. J was trimmed by 4 bases and V by 6 bases; bases with no gene match: 7. The CDR3 loop spans 15 amino acids. CDR3 loop: CASSPDRGWNQPQHF. CDR3 sequence (DNA): TGTGCCAGCAGCCCGGACAGGGGATGGAATCAGCCCCAGCATTTT.

This clone has just one count. The CDR3 DNA reads TGTGCCAGCAGCCAATCAACGGGGATCACAGATACGCAGTATTTT. This sequence encodes CASSQSTGITDTQYF. The chain recombines TRBV4-2 with TRBJ2-3, with D tentatively TRBD2 (5 bases). V shed 2 bases and J shed 2 bases, with 11 bases lying between them. This CDR3 comprises 15 residues. Germline V lookup: CDR1 LGHNA, CDR2 YNFKEQ.

This chain connects TRBV2 to TRBJ1-2, with TRBD1 as a possible D gene (5 bases). The CDR3 length is 14 residues. Trimming pared 7 bases from V and 8 bases from J, leaving 20 bases between. Germline loops: CDR1 SNHLY, CDR2 FYNNEI. CDR3 in DNA: TGTGCCAGCACCCAGGATAGGGGACTGTACGGCTACACCTTC. Translated, it gives CASTQDRGLYGYTF.

The CDR3 reads CSVGTANTEAFF. DNA for the CDR3: TGCAGCGTCGGGACAGCGAACACTGAAGCTTTCTTT. The V and J genes are TRBV29-1 and TRBJ1-1; 7 bases line up with TRBD1. With V trimmed by 6 bases and J by 1 base, 2 bases remained unmatched. Germline loops: CDR1 SQVTM, CDR2 ANQGSEA. CDR3 length: 12 amino acids.

This chain joins TRBV15 and TRBJ2-1, with D maybe TRBD1 (5 bases). Per the germline V gene, CDR1 is LNHNV and CDR2 is YYDKDF (reference sequence). V lost 0 bases, J lost 0 bases, and 9 bases lay in between. This CDR3 region has 16 residues. The CDR3 spells CATSREGAGSYNEQFF. In DNA form, the CDR3 reads TGTGCCACCAGCAGAGAAGGGGCCGGCTCCTACAATGAGCAGTTCTTC.

This chain connects TRBV4-1 to TRBJ1-3; D possibly corresponds to TRBD1 (5 bases). The CDR3 has 16 residues. Germline assignment: CDR1 MGHRA and CDR2 YSYEKL. V gave up 1 base and J gave up 4 bases, with 14 bases separating them. CDR3 coding DNA: TGCGCCAGCAGCCAAGTGCCAGGGTCCGGAGGAAACACCATATATTTT. Translating gives CASSQVPGSGGNTIYF.

This chain connects TRBV5-6 to TRBJ1-3; 9 bases align to TRBD1. After removal of 2 bases from V and 0 bases from J, the junction contained 3 bases not matched to a gene. The CDR3 has 16 amino acids. CDR1 SGHDT and CDR2 YYEEEE come from the germline V gene. As DNA, the CDR3 is TGTGCCAGCAGCTTTACAGGGGGCACCTCTGGAAACACCATATATTTT. Translating it yields CASSFTGGTSGNTIYF.

To note about this clone: The junction departs from germline at one end; a sequencing error may be responsible. Other DNA sequences in this sample translate to the same CDR3. V gene TRBV18 combines with J gene TRBJ1-1; TRBD1 matches at 7 bases. CDR1 is KGHSH and CDR2 is LQKENI in the germline V gene. CDR3 size: 14 residues. The CDR3 nucleotides read TGTGCCAGCTCGCCACAGGGGATGAACACTGAAGCTTTCTTT. Its protein product is CASSPQGMNTEAFF.

The CDR3 spells CAWLGRTGATFFSGNTIYF. CDR3 in DNA: TGTGCCTGGCTTGGTCGGACAGGGGCAACCTTCTTTTCTGGAAACACCATATATTTT. J is TRBJ1-3 and V is TRBV30; 9 bases line up with TRBD1. V was clipped by 5 bases and J by 1 base; unmatched bases: 18. This CDR3 has 19 amino acids. CDR1 and CDR2 (germline): GTSNPN, SVGIG (reference sequence).

This chain uses TRBV6-5 with TRBJ1-1; D gene ambiguous. This CDR3 spans 13 amino acids. The V and J ends lost 8 bases and 4 bases respectively, with 14 bases between them. Per germline, CDR1 MNHEY and CDR2 SVGAGI. The CDR3 loop reads CASLPAGSTEAFF. The CDR3 DNA sequence: TGTGCCAGCTTGCCGGCCGGGAGCACTGAAGCTTTCTTT.

The rearrangement joins TRBV7-8 to TRBJ1-2, with D perhaps TRBD1 (6 bases). Germline V gene data show CDR1 as SGHVS and CDR2 as FQNEAQ. The V gene lost 3 bases and the J gene lost 4 bases, with 12 bases spanning the gap. This CDR3 comprises 14 residues. The CDR3 DNA reads as TGTGCCAGCAGCTTGGCGCAGGGGATCTATGGCTACACCTTC. It encodes CASSLAQGIYGYTF.

The V call is TRBV2, the J call TRBJ2-5, with TRBD1 matching 12 bases. Germline lookup yields CDR1 SNHLY and CDR2 FYNNEI. V lost 5 bases to trimming and J lost 5 bases; unmatched junction nucleotides: 9. CDR3 size: 16 residues. The CDR3 bases are TGTGCCAGCAGTCACGGGACAGGGGGCGAACGGGAGACCCAGTACTTC. It is translated as CASSHGTGGERETQYF.

CDR3 DNA: TGTGCCAGCAGAAGTAAGGGACAGAGCTCTGGGGCCAACGTCCTGACTTTC. This codes for CASRSKGQSSGANVLTF. J is TRBJ2-6 and V is TRBV3-1 (or the pseudogene TRBV3-2); 7 bases are shared with TRBD1. CDR1 is LGHDT and CDR2 is YNNKEL in the germline V gene (reference sequence). J lost 0 bases, V lost 6 bases, and 8 bases had no gene match. There are 17 residues in the CDR3.

V and J are TRBV27 and TRBJ1-1; possibly TRBD1 for D (6 bases). Germline V gene sequence: CDR1 MNHEY, CDR2 SMNVEV (reference sequence). CDR3 size: 15 residues. The V end lost 0 bases, the J end lost 2 bases, and 10 bases lay between the germline ends. CDR3 in DNA: TGTGCCAGCAGTTTATCACAGGGTCCAAACACTGAAGCTTTCTTT. Protein sequence: CASSLSQGPNTEAFF.

This chain joins TRBV5-1 and TRBJ2-3, with D perhaps matching TRBD2 (6 bases). The V end was cut by 4 bases, the J end by 1 base, with 13 bases between. Germline-derived CDR1 and CDR2 are SGHRS and YFSETQ. CDR3 size: 15 residues. The CDR3 reads CASSIGGSRTDTQYF. The DNA for the CDR3 is TGCGCCAGCAGCATTGGGGGGTCCCGCACAGATACGCAGTATTTT.

V and J are TRBV5-6 and TRBJ2-3, with D possibly TRBD1 on 6 matching bases. The CDR3 consists of 17 residues. Germline loops: CDR1 SGHDT, CDR2 YYEEEE. The V end lost 4 bases, the J end lost 3 bases, and 21 bases lay between the germline ends. In DNA form, the CDR3 reads TGTGCCAGCAGCCTCCGGGACACCCCCTCGGGGACAGATACGCAGTATTTT. The encoded protein is CASSLRDTPSGTDTQYF. The complete variable domain, with remaining parts taken from reference TRBV5-6 and TRBJ2-3, reads DAGVTQSPTHLIKTRGQQVTLRCSPKSGHDTVSWYQQALGQGPQFIFQYYEEEERQRGNFPDRFSGHQFPNYSSELNVNALLLGDSALYLCASSLRDTPSGTDTQYFGPGTRLTVL.

V is TRBV7-2 and J is TRBJ1-2; 7 nucleotides line up with TRBD1. The V segment lost 5 bases and the J segment 1 base; nucleotides outside the gene matches: 7. This CDR3 comprises 15 residues. Germline V gives CDR1 SGHTA, CDR2 FQGNSA. The CDR3 region has the DNA TGTGCCAGCAGCACGGGGGACAGCTTTAACTATGGCTACACCTTC. Translating gives CASSTGDSFNYGYTF.

The chain uses TRBV6-1 and TRBJ1-5, with D unresolved. The CDR3 length is 15 residues. CDR1 and CDR2 (germline): MNHNS, SASEGT. With 3 bases removed from V and 7 bases from J, the gap between germline ends came to 16 bases. Written as DNA, the CDR3 is TGTGCCAGCAGTGAGATGGGCGGGTGGAACCAGCCCCAGCATTTT. Protein sequence: CASSEMGGWNQPQHF.

About this clone: At the DNA level, this CDR3 is encoded by other sequences in the same sample as well. The chain combines TRBV9 with TRBJ1-5; the match to TRBD1 covers 9 bases. This CDR3 has 14 residues. After removal of 0 bases from V and 7 bases from J, the junction contained 2 bases not matched to a gene. The germline V gene encodes CDR1 SGDLS and CDR2 YYNGEE. CDR3 loop: CASSVGQGDQPQHF. CDR3 bases: TGTGCCAGCAGCGTAGGACAGGGGGACCAGCCCCAGCATTTT. The full variable domain, its missing parts supplied by reference TRBV9 and TRBJ1-5, is DSGVTQTPKHLITATGQRVTLRCSPRSGDLSVYWYQQSLDQGLQFLIQYYNGEERAKGNILERFSAQQFPDLHSELNLSSLELGDSALYFCASSVGQGDQPQHFGDGTRLSIL.

V is TRBV15 and J is TRBJ1-5, with 9 bases fitting TRBD1. There are 17 residues in the CDR3. Germline CDR1 and CDR2: LNHNV and YYDKDF (reference sequence). Losses at the gene ends were 0 bases for V and 6 bases for J; bases not matched to a gene: 9. The CDR3 coding sequence is TGTGCCACCAGCAGAGATGGGGGGACAGGGAGGGCTCAGCCCCAGCATTTT. Amino acids: CATSRDGGTGRAQPQHF.

The chain links TRBV4-2 to TRBJ1-2, with 9 bases that match TRBD1. This CDR3 has 14 residues. Trimming at V came to 6 bases and at J to 6 bases, leaving 8 bases not matched to a gene. CDR1 and CDR2 from the germline V gene are LGHNA and YNFKEQ. The DNA of the CDR3 is TGTGCCAGCAGTCGAGACAGGGGGGTGAATGGCTACACCTTC. It yields the protein CASSRDRGVNGYTF.

The genes are TRBV29-1 and TRBJ2-1, with 8 nucleotides matching TRBD1. Trimming cost V 6 bases and J 0 bases; bases outside gene matches: 7. Per the germline V gene, CDR1 is SQVTM and CDR2 is ANQGSEA. The CDR3 is 15 residues long. CDR3 DNA sequence: TGCAGCGTCGAGACAGGGGAGGACTCCTACAATGAGCAGTTCTTC. This sequence encodes CSVETGEDSYNEQFF.

The V gene is TRBV10-3, the J gene TRBJ2-1; D call uncertain. The germline CDR1 and CDR2 sequences are ENHRY and SYGVKD. Trimming stripped 6 bases from V and 0 bases from J, with 9 bases between. CDR3 length: 14 amino acids. The CDR3 DNA reads TGTGCCATCAGAGACTCGAGCTCCTACAATGAGCAGTTCTTC. It specifies CAIRDSSSYNEQFF.